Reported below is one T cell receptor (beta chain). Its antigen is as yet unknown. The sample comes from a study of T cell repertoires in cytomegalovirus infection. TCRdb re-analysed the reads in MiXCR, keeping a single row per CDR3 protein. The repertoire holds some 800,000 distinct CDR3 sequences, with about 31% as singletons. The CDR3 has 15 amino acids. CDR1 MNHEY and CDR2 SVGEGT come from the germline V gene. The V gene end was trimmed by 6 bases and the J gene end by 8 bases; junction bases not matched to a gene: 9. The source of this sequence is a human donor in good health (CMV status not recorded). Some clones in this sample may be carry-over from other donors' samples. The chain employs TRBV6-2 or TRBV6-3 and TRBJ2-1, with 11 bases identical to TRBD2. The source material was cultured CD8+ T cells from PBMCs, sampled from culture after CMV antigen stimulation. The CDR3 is CASSQGLAGGDEQFF. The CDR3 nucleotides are TGTGCCAGCAGCCAAGGACTAGCGGGTGGGGATGAGCAGTTCTTC.